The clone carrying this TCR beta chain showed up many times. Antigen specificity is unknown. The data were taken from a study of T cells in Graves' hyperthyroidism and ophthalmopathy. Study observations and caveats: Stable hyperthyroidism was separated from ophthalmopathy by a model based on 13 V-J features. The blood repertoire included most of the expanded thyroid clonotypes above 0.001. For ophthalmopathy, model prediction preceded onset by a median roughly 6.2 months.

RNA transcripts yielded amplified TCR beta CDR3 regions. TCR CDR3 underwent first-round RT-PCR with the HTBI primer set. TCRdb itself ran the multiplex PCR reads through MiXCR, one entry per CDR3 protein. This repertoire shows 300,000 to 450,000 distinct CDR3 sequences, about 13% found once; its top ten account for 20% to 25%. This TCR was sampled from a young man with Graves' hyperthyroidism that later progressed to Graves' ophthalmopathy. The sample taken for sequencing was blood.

CDR3 sequence (DNA): TGTGCCAGCAGTGAAGGCCCCCAGTATTTGAACACTGAAGCTTTCTTT. This translates into CASSEGPQYLNTEAFF. V and J are TRBV6-1 and TRBJ1-1; D is unresolved. Trimming shortened V by 1 base and J by 0 bases, and 12 bases separated the two germline ends. In germline, CDR1 is MNHNS, CDR2 SASEGT. The CDR3 sequence is 16 residues long.